Listed below are T cell receptor beta chains from one sample, sequenced in a study of T cell changes during pregnancy in multiple sclerosis. Some clones are missing from TCRdb's copy, which holds only in-frame ones; the method was immunoSEQ multiplex PCR. The sample holds about 110,000 clones; roughly nine tenths are singletons and the top ten take approximately 1.5%. The source was peripheral blood, collected in the third trimester of pregnancy. Receptors originate from a female donor with multiple sclerosis, enrolled in a pregnancy study. CDR3s include the opening cysteine and the closing phenylalanine or tryptophan. The D gene is left open where the match is weak. For some rows the clone size is stated as once, few or many, or as a class when expanded; others skip it.

D	V	size	J	CDR3	DNA
-	TRBV27	-	TRBJ1-6	CASSGASSYNSPLHF	TGTGCCAGCAGTGGGGCAAGCTCCTATAATTCACCCCTCCACTTT
-	TRBV5-1	-	TRBJ1-1	CASSLGPSGGTEAFF	TGCGCCAGCAGCTTGGGTCCCTCGGGGGGCACTGAAGCTTTCTTT
-	TRBV4-1	-	TRBJ1-5	CASSQVPDQPQHF	TGCGCCAGCAGCCAAGTTCCCGATCAGCCCCAGCATTTT
TRBD1	TRBV10-3	-	TRBJ2-3	CAISVDRGTDTQYF	TGTGCCATCAGTGTAGACAGGGGCACAGATACGCAGTATTTT
-	TRBV19	-	TRBJ1-3	CASSAEANSGNTIYF	TGTGCCAGTAGTGCGGAGGCAAACTCTGGAAACACCATATATTTT
-	TRBV19	-	TRBJ1-1	CASSTSGTLNTEAFF	TGTGCCAGTAGTACCTCCGGGACACTGAACACTGAAGCTTTCTTT
TRBD2	TRBV29-1	-	TRBJ2-1	CSGGRGTSGGNEQFF	TGCAGCGGGGGGCGTGGGACTAGCGGGGGCAATGAGCAGTTCTTC
-	TRBV6-5	once	TRBJ2-7	CASSLHDRRDPEQYF	TGTGCCAGCAGCCTACATGACAGGAGAGACCCCGAGCAGTACTTC
TRBD2	TRBV27	-	TRBJ2-7	CASFIAGDPPYEQYF	TGTGCCAGCTTTATAGCGGGAGATCCTCCCTACGAGCAGTACTTC
TRBD1	TRBV19	-	TRBJ1-3	CASSPRDRVNTIYF	TGTGCCAGTAGTCCGCGGGACAGGGTGAACACCATATATTTT
-	TRBV7-9	-	TRBJ1-5	CASSRQNQPQHF	TGTGCCAGCAGCCGACAGAATCAGCCCCAGCATTTT
TRBD2	TRBV13	-	TRBJ2-2	CASSPPRTSGRGRTGELFF	TGTGCCAGCAGCCCGCCGAGGACTAGCGGGAGGGGCCGAACCGGGGAGCTGTTTTTT
-	TRBV29-1	-	TRBJ2-3	CSVATFRTDTQYF	TGCAGCGTTGCGACTTTCCGCACAGATACGCAGTATTTT
-	TRBV7-3	once	TRBJ2-3	CASAPGLPTDTQYF	TGTGCCAGCGCCCCGGGATTACCCACAGATACGCAGTATTTT
-	TRBV5-5	-	TRBJ1-6	CASSSKLDGSSYNSPLHF	TGTGCCAGCAGCTCTAAACTAGACGGTAGCTCCTATAATTCACCCCTCCACTTT
-	TRBV27	-	TRBJ1-4	CASRLTPATNEKLFF	TGTGCCAGCAGATTAACACCCGCAACTAATGAAAAACTGTTTTTT
TRBD2	TRBV4-1	-	TRBJ2-7	CASSQTGTSGSWYEQYF	TGCGCCAGCAGCCAGACCGGGACTAGCGGGAGTTGGTACGAGCAGTACTTC
TRBD1	TRBV28	-	TRBJ2-5	CASSQGQGTETQYF	TGTGCCAGCAGCCAGGGACAGGGAACAGAGACCCAGTACTTC
TRBD2	TRBV9	once	TRBJ2-2	CASSVRGTSRVTGELFF	TGTGCCAGCAGCGTTAGGGGGACTAGTCGGGTGACCGGGGAGCTGTTTTTT
-	TRBV29-1	-	TRBJ2-5	CSVEDTGLQETQYF	TGCAGCGTTGAAGATACGGGACTTCAAGAGACCCAGTACTTC
-	TRBV7-9	-	TRBJ1-2	CASSSKVQSYGYTF	TGTGCCAGCAGCTCTAAAGTACAGAGCTATGGCTACACCTTC
-	TRBV28	-	TRBJ1-6	CASSLGGALNSPLHF	TGTGCCAGCAGTTTAGGGGGGGCCCTCAATTCACCCCTCCACTTT
TRBD2	TRBV7-8	-	TRBJ2-2	CASSLWAGGANTGELFF	TGTGCCAGCAGCTTATGGGCGGGAGGGGCGAACACCGGGGAGCTGTTTTTT
TRBD1	TRBV2	-	TRBJ2-7	CASSYRGTGEQYF	TGTGCCAGCTCTTACAGGGGGACGGGGGAGCAGTACTTC
-	TRBV20-1	-	TRBJ2-2	CSASREGLFF	TGCAGTGCTAGCCGGGAAGGGCTGTTTTTT
TRBD2	TRBV7-6	-	TRBJ2-7	CASSPLVGGGRARNEQYF	TGTGCCAGCAGCCCTCTAGTAGGGGGCGGGAGGGCGCGGAACGAGCAGTACTTC
-	TRBV7-9	-	TRBJ2-2	CASSLTAGELFF	TGTGCCAGCAGCCTAACTGCCGGGGAGCTGTTTTTT
TRBD1	TRBV19	-	TRBJ1-1	CASSSDREWDTEAFF	TGTGCCAGTAGTTCCGACAGGGAGTGGGACACTGAAGCTTTCTTT
TRBD1	TRBV18	-	TRBJ2-6	CASSLRLTGGGSGANVLTF	TGTGCCAGCTCACTTCGACTGACAGGGGGAGGCTCTGGGGCCAACGTCCTGACTTTC
TRBD2	TRBV4-1	-	TRBJ2-3	CASSRFAGGRDTQYF	TGCGCCAGCAGCCGGTTCGCGGGGGGGAGGGATACGCAGTATTTT
-	TRBV27	-	TRBJ2-1	CASSFGIQYYNEQFF	TGTGCCAGCAGTTTCGGGATACAGTACTACAATGAGCAGTTCTTC
-	TRBV19	-	TRBJ2-4	CARGKQGSPLTKNIQYF	TGTGCCAGAGGAAAACAGGGTTCCCCACTGACCAAAAACATTCAGTACTTC
TRBD1	TRBV30	-	TRBJ1-2	CAWSVSRTGGAYTF	TGTGCCTGGAGTGTTTCAAGGACAGGGGGTGCCTACACCTTC
TRBD1	TRBV7-9	-	TRBJ2-5	CASSFTGTGGSETQYF	TGTGCCAGCAGCTTCACCGGGACAGGAGGGTCAGAGACCCAGTACTTC
TRBD2	TRBV7-3	-	TRBJ2-3	CASSLTVLAGATDTQYF	TGTGCCAGCAGCTTAACCGTTCTAGCGGGAGCGACAGATACGCAGTATTTT
TRBD2	TRBV9	-	TRBJ2-2	CASSVAGGPRTGELFF	TGTGCCAGCAGCGTAGCGGGGGGGCCCCGGACCGGGGAGCTGTTTTTT
TRBD2	TRBV6-1	-	TRBJ2-3	CASSGTSGGGTDTQYF	TGTGCCAGCAGTGGGACTAGCGGGGGGGGCACAGATACGCAGTATTTT
TRBD1	TRBV5-1	-	TRBJ2-3	CASSWTGGDSTDTQYF	TGCGCCAGCAGCTGGACAGGGGGAGATAGCACAGATACGCAGTATTTT
-	TRBV29-1	-	TRBJ2-3	CSVGLTPQWTDTQYF	TGCAGCGTTGGACTAACCCCACAGTGGACAGATACGCAGTATTTT
-	TRBV30	-	TRBJ1-1	CAWDIPNTEAFF	TGTGCCTGGGACATACCGAACACTGAAGCTTTCTTT
-	TRBV30	-	TRBJ1-2	CAWSVPGNYGYTF	TGTGCCTGGAGTGTACCGGGGAACTATGGCTACACCTTC
TRBD2	TRBV15	-	TRBJ2-5	CATSSRGGSPKETQYF	TGTGCCACCAGCAGCCGGGGGGGGAGCCCCAAAGAGACCCAGTACTTC
-	TRBV4-1	-	TRBJ1-5	CASSRQLADRNQPQHF	TGCGCCAGCAGCCGACAACTTGCGGACAGAAATCAGCCCCAGCATTTT
-	TRBV9	-	TRBJ2-1	CASSASENEQFF	TGTGCCAGCAGCGCTTCCGAGAATGAGCAGTTCTTC
TRBD1	TRBV28	-	TRBJ1-3	CASSSDRAVSGNTIYF	TGTGCCAGCAGTTCAGACAGGGCCGTCTCTGGAAACACCATATATTTT
TRBD1	TRBV5-6	-	TRBJ1-5	CASSLGDRGRNQPQHF	TGTGCCAGCAGCTTGGGGGACAGGGGACGCAATCAGCCCCAGCATTTT
TRBD2	TRBV5-1	once	TRBJ2-3	CASSSGSGSGDTQYF	TGCGCCAGCAGCTCTGGTAGCGGGAGCGGGGATACGCAGTATTTT
TRBD1	TRBV6-5	-	TRBJ1-2	CASSPTGRVGYTF	TGTGCCAGCAGTCCGACAGGGCGGGTTGGCTACACCTTC
TRBD1	TRBV2	-	TRBJ1-1	CASDREMNTEAFF	TGTGCCAGCGACAGGGAGATGAACACTGAAGCTTTCTTT
-	TRBV14	-	TRBJ2-3	CASSHYLGRGTDTQYF	TGTGCCAGCAGCCACTACCTAGGGAGAGGGACAGATACGCAGTATTTT
TRBD1	TRBV5-6	-	TRBJ2-2	CASSFTGGLTGELFF	TGTGCCAGCAGCTTCACAGGGGGCCTCACCGGGGAGCTGTTTTTT
-	TRBV2	-	TRBJ2-4	CATRGGLAKNIQYF	TGTGCCACCAGGGGGGGTTTAGCCAAAAACATTCAGTACTTC
-	TRBV5-1	-	TRBJ1-2	CASSVAGAANYGYTF	TGCGCCAGCAGCGTCGCAGGGGCCGCTAACTATGGCTACACCTTC
-	TRBV5-4	-	TRBJ1-1	CASSLAQVNTEAFF	TGTGCCAGCAGCTTGGCTCAGGTGAACACTGAAGCTTTCTTT
TRBD1	TRBV28	-	TRBJ2-5	CASSRSWTGGVDGETQYF	TGTGCCAGCAGTAGATCCTGGACAGGGGGCGTAGATGGAGAGACCCAGTACTTC
-	TRBV27	-	TRBJ1-5	CASSDTVNQPQHF	TGTGCCAGCAGTGATACAGTGAATCAGCCCCAGCATTTT
-	TRBV19	-	TRBJ2-6	CASIELSSGANVLTF	TGTGCCAGTATCGAGCTGAGCTCTGGGGCCAACGTCCTGACTTTC
-	TRBV18	-	TRBJ2-3	CASSPMRSTTGLGTDTQYF	TGTGCCAGCTCACCAATGAGATCAACTACAGGGTTGGGCACAGATACGCAGTATTTT
-	TRBV6-5	-	TRBJ1-2	CASSYSGRDRGGYTF	TGTGCCAGCAGTTACTCGGGCAGGGATAGAGGTGGCTACACCTTC
TRBD1	TRBV12-5	-	TRBJ2-5	CASGQGQRFGTQYF	TGTGCTAGCGGACAGGGCCAACGCTTCGGGACCCAGTACTTC